A single sample gave rise to the 7 T cell receptor beta chains below, sequenced in a study of cytomegalovirus exposure and HLA in healthy donors. Method: immunoSEQ multiplex PCR; TCRdb's copy keeps in-frame clones and lacks some. The sample yields 300,000 or so clones, 70% to 90% seen once. The sample was PBMCs. The source of these receptors is a man aged 30 to 39 in good health and CMV-seronegative.

CDR3 sequence reads: CASSQDRGGQETQYF. The CDR3 bases are TGTGCCAGCAGCCAGGACAGGGGAGGTCAAGAGACCCAGTACTTC. The chain employs TRBV2 and TRBJ2-5, with TRBD1 identical over 9 bases. CDR1 is SNHLY and CDR2 is FYNNEI in the germline V gene. Germline trimming cut 6 bases from V and 2 bases from J; bases unmatched to any gene: 7. CDR3 length: 15 amino acids.

This clone occurred a few times. The chain combines TRBV6-5 with TRBJ2-7, with 10 bases fitting TRBD1. J lost 9 bases, V lost 9 bases, and 8 bases had no gene match. There are 12 residues in the CDR3. Germline V lookup: CDR1 MNHEY, CDR2 SVGAGI. CDR3 amino acids: CASQTGGEGQYF. Here the CDR3 DNA reads TGTGCCAGTCAGACAGGGGGCGAAGGGCAGTACTTC.

The V and J genes are TRBV7-6 and TRBJ2-7; possibly TRBD1 for D (5 bases). The CDR3 extends over 12 amino acids. Germline V gives CDR1 SGHVS, CDR2 FNYEAQ. V lost 4 bases and J lost 11, with 15 bases in between. The DNA of the CDR3 is TGTGCCAGCAGCTCCCAGGACACCAGAAAGTACTTC. Translated: CASSSQDTRKYF.

V and J are TRBV5-8 and TRBJ2-1, with a tentative D call TRBD2 (5 bases). Trimming removed 4 bases from V and 15 bases from J, with 14 bases in between. From germline, CDR1 is SGHTS and CDR2 YDEGEE. The CDR3 totals 11 residues. The CDR3 DNA follows: TGTGCCAGCAGCAGATCCACAGAGGGGTTCTTC. This sequence encodes CASSRSTEGFF.

This clone has just one count. The rearrangement joins TRBV11-2 to TRBJ2-3; D possibly corresponds to TRBD2 (6 bases). The V gene's germline CDR1 is SGHAT and CDR2 FQNNGV. Trimming took off 8 bases at V and 0 bases at J, with 18 bases between the two ends. The CDR3 covers 16 residues. DNA for the CDR3: TGTGCCAGCTCCCCGCATGAGGGGACTAGCACAGATACGCAGTATTTT. Amino acid sequence: CASSPHEGTSTDTQYF. The full variable domain, with the rest looked up from reference TRBV11-2 and TRBJ2-3, is EAGVAQSPRYKIIEKRQSVAFWCNPISGHATLYWYQQILGQGPKLLIQFQNNGVVDDSQLPKDRFSAERLKGVDSTLKIQPAKLEDSAVYLCASSPHEGTSTDTQYFGPGTRLTVL.

This chain uses TRBV25-1 with TRBJ2-5; 10 bases are a match to TRBD1. CDR3 length: 14 amino acids. Germline V gene data show CDR1 as MGHDK and CDR2 as SYGVNS. V trimming: 5 bases; J trimming: 3 bases; junction bases outside the gene matches: 3. The CDR3, as DNA: TGTGCCAGCAGTTTGACAGGGGGCAAAGAGACCCAGTACTTC. Its translation is CASSLTGGKETQYF.

The V call is TRBV30, the J call TRBJ1-1; no definite D call. The germline V gene has CDR1 GTSNPN and CDR2 SVGIG (reference sequence). This CDR3 comprises 11 residues. Trimming pared 0 bases from V and 7 bases from J, leaving 6 bases between. The CDR3 DNA is TGTGCCTGGAGTGTATCGGTTGAAGCTTTCTTT. This sequence encodes CAWSVSVEAFF.